The rows below give T cell receptor beta chains drawn from one sample of a study of T cell repertoires in cytomegalovirus infection. The antigens for these receptors are not known. In TCRdb, the reads were re-called with MiXCR into one record per CDR3 protein. Among approximately 730,000 distinct CDR3 sequences listed, about 28% were seen once. The sequenced sample was cultured CD8+ T cells from PBMCs, obtained from culture after CMV antigen stimulation. The receptors shown here come from a human donor in good health (CMV status not recorded). Some clones in this sample may be carry-over from other donors' samples. Both conserved end residues are part of each CDR3. D genes are given only for firm matches. Not all rows give a size; the values are once, few, many and, for expanded clones, a class.

j_call | clone_size | d_call | v_call | cdr3_nt | cdr3_aa
TRBJ2-5 | many | TRBD2 | TRBV7-6 | TGTGCCAGCAGCCAGGGACTAGCGGGGGTAGAGACCCAGTACTTC | CASSQGLAGVETQYF
TRBJ1-1 | NA | NA | TRBV7-6 | TGTGCCAGCAGACGACGTATTTCCGATGAAGCTTTCTTT | CASRRRISDEAFF
TRBJ1-4 | many | NA | TRBV7-6 | TGTGCCAGCACCTCCGCTTCTTGGGAAAAACTGTTTTTT | CASTSASWEKLFF
TRBJ1-3 | NA | NA | TRBV2 | TGTGCCAGCCTTAGTCGCAGCTCTGGAAACACCATATATTTT | CASLSRSSGNTIYF
TRBJ1-4 | NA | NA | TRBV28 | TGTGCCAGCAGTTTACTGAGCATAGTAACTAATGAAAAACTGTTTTTT | CASSLLSIVTNEKLFF
TRBJ1-5 | many | TRBD1 | TRBV12-3/TRBV12-4 | TGTGCCAGCAGCCCGTTCCGGGACAGGGGGCAATTTAGGGACAATCAGCCCCAGCATTTT | CASSPFRDRGQFRDNQPQHF
TRBJ1-2 | many | TRBD1 | TRBV12-3/TRBV12-4 | TGTGCCAGCAGTTCGACCGGGACAGACCTCTATGGCTACACCTTC | CASSSTGTDLYGYTF
TRBJ2-1 | many | TRBD1 | TRBV6-1 | TGTGCCAGCAGGCTCCCAGGGGGTAATGAGCAGTTCTTC | CASRLPGGNEQFF
TRBJ1-1 | many | NA | TRBV6-5 | TGTGCCAGCAGTCCAGATCCAAATACTGAAGCTTTCTTT | CASSPDPNTEAFF
TRBJ2-3 | once | NA | TRBV5-1 | TGCGCCAGCAGTTCTCGTAGTGGCACAGATACGCAGTATTTT | CASSSRSGTDTQYF
TRBJ2-3 | few | TRBD2 | TRBV7-3 | TGTGCCAGCAGCTCCCCCCGGGCGGGGGGCACAGATACGCAGTATTTT | CASSSPRAGGTDTQYF